This T cell receptor (beta chain) is drawn from a study of early T cells in non-severe SARS-CoV-2 infection. Germline CDR1 is KGHSH and CDR2 is LQKENI. The CDR3 spans 15 residues. V lost 6 bases to trimming and J lost 3 bases, with 17 bases between them. A single record per CDR3 protein comes from TCRdb applying MiXCR to the 5' RACE reads. The sample shows 55,000 or so distinct CDR3 sequences, 6.2% of them seen only once. This clonotype showed up just a few times. The gene calls are TRBV18 and TRBJ1-2; tentative D call: TRBD1 (6 bases). The receptor was isolated from an adult who was a healthcare worker with PCR-confirmed SARS-CoV-2 infection or an uninfected control (not recorded which). Specimen: whole blood. The CDR3 DNA follows: TGTGCCAGCTCGCACAGGGAGGGCGAAGACTATGGCTACACCTTC. Amino acid sequence: CASSHREGEDYGYTF.